The 25 T cell receptor beta chains presented below share a single source sample, sequenced in a study of blood T cells in healthy people across ages. Alongside a J-beta primer mix, a sample-barcoded 5' primer served in a second PCR lasting about 6 to 12 cycles. A single record per CDR3 protein comes from TCRdb applying MiXCR to the 5' RACE reads. The sample has about 1.4 million distinct CDR3 sequences, approximately 63% seen once; the top ten hold 5% to 7%. The specimen sequenced was blood. The source of these receptors is a man aged 18 to 30 in good health.

The V call is TRBV4-1, the J call TRBJ1-2; 9 positions agree with TRBD1. V lost 0 bases and J lost 4; bases outside the gene matches: 3. The CDR3 contains 15 residues. Germline V gene data show CDR1 as MGHRA and CDR2 as YSYEKL. DNA of the CDR3: TGCGCCAGCAGCCAAGAATTGGACAGGGGCTATGGCTACACCTTC. Encoded protein: CASSQELDRGYGYTF.

The gene calls are TRBV29-1 and TRBJ1-1; no firm D call. V was pared by 4 bases and J by 2 bases, with 11 bases between. CDR1 is SQVTM and CDR2 is ANQGSEA in the germline V gene. The CDR3 has 13 amino acids. The CDR3 here is CSVVSSTNTEAFF. In DNA form, the CDR3 reads TGCAGCGTTGTTTCGTCCACCAACACTGAAGCTTTCTTT.

The rearrangement links TRBV5-6 to TRBJ2-4; D is unclear. V was cut by 0 bases and J by 5 bases, with 6 bases left in between. Per germline, CDR1 SGHDT and CDR2 YYEEEE. This CDR3 has 13 residues. The CDR3 is CASSLVPENIQYF. CDR3 bases: TGTGCCAGCAGCTTGGTTCCAGAAAACATTCAGTACTTC.

The V gene is TRBV11-2, the J gene TRBJ2-3, with 9 bases aligning to TRBD2. The ends lost 4 bases at V and 6 bases at J; junction bases unmatched: 14. There are 17 residues in the CDR3. Per germline, CDR1 SGHAT and CDR2 FQNNGV. The CDR3 coding sequence is TGTGCCAGCAGCTCCCCTGTAGCGGGAGCGACGCTGGATACGCAGTATTTT. Translation: CASSSPVAGATLDTQYF.

The V and J genes are TRBV11-2 and TRBJ2-1; TRBD2 might be the D (5 bases). The CDR3 is 15 residues long. The germline CDR1 and CDR2 sequences are SGHAT and FQNNGV. Between the trimmed V and J ends, which lost 5 bases and 4 bases, there was a span of 15 bases. For the CDR3, the DNA is TGTGCCAGCAGCCTGGGAGAGACACCATACAATGAGCAGTTCTTC. Translated: CASSLGETPYNEQFF.

The chain links TRBV20-1 to TRBJ2-3; TRBD2 matches at 8 bases. The V gene end was trimmed by 6 bases and the J gene end by 1 base; junction bases not matched to a gene: 12. Germline-derived CDR1 and CDR2 are DFQATT and SNEGSKA (reference sequence). The CDR3 extends over 16 amino acids. The DNA of the CDR3 is TGCAGTGCCGGGGGGGCGTGGGGCAGGGGCACAGATACGCAGTATTTT. Its protein product is CSAGGAWGRGTDTQYF.

The V call is TRBV20-1, the J call TRBJ2-5, with D possibly matching TRBD2 (5 bases). V lost 1 base and J 5 bases, leaving 17 bases between the germline ends. CDR1 and CDR2 from the germline V gene are DFQATT and SNEGSKA (reference sequence). The CDR3 consists of 15 residues. As DNA, the CDR3 is TGCAGTGCTAGAGTGGGCCGGGGTAGAAGCGAGACCCAGTACTTC. This gives the protein CSARVGRGRSETQYF.

This clonotype was seen more than once but under ten times. The chain employs TRBV10-3 and TRBJ2-3; TRBD2 agrees at 9 bases. The CDR3 loop spans 15 amino acids. J gave up 0 bases and V 9 bases, and 7 bases lay outside the gene matches. CDR1 and CDR2 (germline): ENHRY, SYGVKD. The CDR3 DNA reads as TGTGCCATTTTAGCGGGAGAAACTAGCACAGATACGCAGTATTTT. Its protein is CAILAGETSTDTQYF.

V and J are TRBV9 and TRBJ1-2; no reliable D call. The ends were cut back, 4 bases at V and 2 bases at J, with 12 bases in the middle. The CDR3 is made up of 14 amino acids. Germline CDR1 is SGDLS and CDR2 is YYNGEE. In DNA, the CDR3 is TGTGCCAGCAGCTCAACGGCCTTAAACTATGGCTACACCTTC. Protein: CASSSTALNYGYTF.

This clonotype was seen only once. The J gene is TRBJ2-7, the V gene TRBV6-5, with 8 bases aligning to TRBD1. The J call is in doubt because the DNA end fits TRBJ2-4 better. CDR1 MNHEY and CDR2 SVGAGI come from the germline V gene. The CDR3 spans 15 residues. The DNA for the CDR3 is TGTGCCAGTTCCAGGGGGCGAATCATGGAGAACATTCAGTACTTC. Its protein is CASSRGRIMENIQYF.

The chain uses TRBV5-1 and TRBJ1-2; TRBD1 matches at 7 bases. CDR1 SGHRS and CDR2 YFSETQ come from the germline V gene. Unmatched junction bases numbered 7, after V lost 5 bases and J lost 3 bases. The CDR3 contains 14 residues. The CDR3 coding sequence is TGCGCCAGCAGTTTCGGGGACAGAGACTATGGCTACACCTTC. Amino acid sequence: CASSFGDRDYGYTF.

This chain links TRBV20-1 with TRBJ2-3; D not resolved. This CDR3 contains 17 residues. Germline assignment: CDR1 DFQATT and CDR2 SNEGSKA (reference sequence). V dropped 3 bases and J dropped 4 bases, with 23 bases sitting between them. The CDR3 region is CSASLRADPGLADTQYF. The CDR3 DNA reads TGCAGTGCTAGCCTCAGAGCCGATCCGGGTTTGGCAGATACGCAGTATTTT.

The chain carries TRBV4-1 and TRBJ2-6; D is unclear. CDR3 length equals 15 residues. Per the germline V gene, CDR1 is MGHRA and CDR2 is YSYEKL. V lost 3 bases, J lost 1 base, and 7 bases lay in between. CDR3 region: CASSQGTSGANVLTF. As DNA, the CDR3 is TGCGCCAGCAGCCAGGGAACTTCTGGGGCCAACGTCCTGACTTTC.

This clonotype has only a few counts. This sequence joins TRBV14 and TRBJ2-3, with 7 bases identical to TRBD1. This CDR3 is built from 15 residues. Trimming cost V 4 bases and J 2 bases; bases outside gene matches: 6. Germline V gives CDR1 SGHDN, CDR2 FVKESK. For the CDR3, the DNA is TGTGCCAGCAGCCTCGGGACAGACGACACAGATACGCAGTATTTT. Translating it yields CASSLGTDDTDTQYF.

CDR3 protein: CASSVALAGEEDTQYF. CDR3 sequence (DNA): TGTGCCAGCAGCGTAGCTCTAGCGGGAGAGGAAGATACGCAGTATTTT. The V call is TRBV9, the J call TRBJ2-3; 10 bases agree with TRBD2. The germline V gene encodes CDR1 SGDLS and CDR2 YYNGEE. CDR3 length equals 16 residues. Trimming at V came to 0 bases and at J to 5 bases, leaving 6 bases not matched to a gene.

The chain links TRBV18 to TRBJ2-1; TRBD1 matches at 8 bases. The last part of the DNA fits TRBJ2-7 better; the J call may be wrong. This CDR3 contains 18 residues. Germline CDR1 KGHSH, CDR2 LQKENI. For the CDR3, the DNA is TGTGCCAGCTCGCCCCCGAGACAGGGGCCAATTCCTACTTACGAGCAGTACTTC. It translates to CASSPPRQGPIPTYEQYF.

The chain joins TRBV10-3 to TRBJ2-5; tentatively, D is TRBD1 or TRBD2 (5 bases each). The DNA end is a closer match to TRBJ2-7, so the J assignment may be wrong. From germline, CDR1 is ENHRY and CDR2 SYGVKD. CDR3 size: 13 residues. The CDR3 nucleotides read TGTGCCATCAGGAGGGACCTTGCCGACGAGCAGTACTTC. Amino acids: CAIRRDLADEQYF.

This chain uses TRBV5-1 with TRBJ2-5; D is possibly TRBD1 or TRBD2 (5 bases each). The length of the CDR3 is 14 residues. Germline CDR1 reads SGHRS; CDR2 reads YFSETQ. V was pared by 1 base and J by 5 bases, with 12 bases between. The CDR3 DNA reads TGCGCCAGCAGCTTGCAGGGACGATGGGAGACCCAGTACTTC. This sequence encodes CASSLQGRWETQYF.

In its sample, this clonotype was seen a few times. V gene TRBV30 combines with J gene TRBJ2-5, with D maybe TRBD2 (6 bases). The CDR3 contains 13 residues. V was clipped by 3 bases and J by 11 bases, with 19 bases between them. CDR1 and CDR2 (germline): GTSNPN, SVGIG (reference sequence). The CDR3 DNA sequence: TGTGCCTGGAGACGGCGCCCACCGGGGGAGCAGTACTTC. Translation gives CAWRRRPPGEQYF.

The chain uses TRBV5-1 and TRBJ2-7; tentatively, D is TRBD1 (5 bases). Germline CDR1 reads SGHRS; CDR2 reads YFSETQ. Trimming took off 0 bases at V and 3 bases at J, with 10 bases between the two ends. This CDR3 has 14 residues. The CDR3 nucleotides read TGCGCCAGCAGCTTGGCCGCCAGGGTCTACGAGCAGTACTTC. It codes for CASSLAARVYEQYF.

Here the CDR3 reads CASSQVLAGADTQYF. The CDR3 coding sequence is TGCGCCAGCAGCCAAGTACTAGCGGGAGCAGATACGCAGTATTTT. The V gene is TRBV4-1, the J gene TRBJ2-3; 11 bases line up with TRBD2. CDR3 size: 15 residues. Germline V CDR1 and CDR2: MGHRA, YSYEKL. V was pared by 1 base and J by 4 bases, with 1 base of the junction left unmatched.

This sequence joins TRBV28 and TRBJ1-1; D is undetermined. CDR1 MDHEN and CDR2 SYDVKM come from the germline V gene. The CDR3 sequence is 11 residues long. Deletions cut 6 bases from V and 7 bases from J, with 9 bases between. The CDR3 nucleotides are TGTGCCAGCAGGTCCGAAGTTGAAGCTTTCTTT. Protein product: CASRSEVEAFF.

CDR3 nucleotide sequence: TGTGCCAGCAGTCGACGGGACAGCACAGATACGCAGTATTTT. This gives the protein CASSRRDSTDTQYF. V gene TRBV12-3 or TRBV12-4 combines with J gene TRBJ2-3, with D possibly called TRBD1 or TRBD2 (5 bases each). There are 14 residues in the CDR3. The ends were cut back, 5 bases at V and 0 bases at J, with 9 bases in the middle.

The chain links TRBV11-2 to TRBJ2-7; tentatively, D is TRBD1 or TRBD2 (6 bases each). Germline loops: CDR1 SGHAT, CDR2 FQNNGV. The ends were cut back, 5 bases at V and 3 bases at J, with 14 bases in the middle. CDR3 length equals 14 residues. This CDR3 is CASSTRGGHYEQYF. CDR3 nucleotides: TGTGCCAGCAGCACCCGAGGGGGGCACTACGAGCAGTACTTC.

This clonotype was seen a single time. The rearrangement joins TRBV3-1 to TRBJ1-4; D uncertain. V was clipped by 1 base and J by 1 base, with 7 bases between them. This CDR3 region has 15 residues. Germline V gene sequence: CDR1 LGHDT, CDR2 YNNKEL (reference sequence). The DNA of the CDR3 is TGTGCCAGCAGCCAAGCTCGGGGAACTAATGAAAAACTGTTTTTT. This codes for CASSQARGTNEKLFF.